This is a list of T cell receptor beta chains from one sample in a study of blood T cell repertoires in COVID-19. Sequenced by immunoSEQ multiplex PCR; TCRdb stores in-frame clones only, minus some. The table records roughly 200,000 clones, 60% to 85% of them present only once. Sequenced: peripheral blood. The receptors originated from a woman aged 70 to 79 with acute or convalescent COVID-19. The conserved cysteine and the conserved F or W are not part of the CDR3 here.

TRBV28,ASSGDEQF
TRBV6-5,ASRESYSNQPQH
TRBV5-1,ASSLDIGQLVGYT
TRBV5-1,ASSSPGQTSDTQY
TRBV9,ASSVGALTDTQY
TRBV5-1,ASSPQAARGPSPLH
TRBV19,ASKSGREDYNEQF
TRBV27,ASSLKTSGNYEQY
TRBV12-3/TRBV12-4,ASRLDSNYGYT
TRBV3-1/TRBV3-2,ASSAPGQANEKLF
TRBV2,ASSEGAYQETQY
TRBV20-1,SAEIRDSYF
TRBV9,ASSVDAGWGTEAF
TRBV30,AWIRDRGFLRYT
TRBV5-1,ASSLETAYNSPLH
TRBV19,ASSIVGTGSQPQH
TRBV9,ASSPLGGTGGNTIY
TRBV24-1,ATSQGPNNEQF
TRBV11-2,ASSWRGGSPYEQY
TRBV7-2,ASSYRQTVYGYT
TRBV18,ASSTHGTGKSAQH
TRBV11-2,ASSFSLGQPQH
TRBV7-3,ASSPMGQGQETQY
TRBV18,ASSPPGTSGTDTQY
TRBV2,ASSEDGNRGY
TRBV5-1,ASSLGLLSYNEQF
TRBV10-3,AISEGQPLNTEAF
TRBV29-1,SVDPGGDETQY
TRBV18,ASSPSGYGYT
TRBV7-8,ASSLVFSGLETQY
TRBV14,ASSQVVGDGYT
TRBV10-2,ASTSGRARETQY
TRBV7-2,ASSLRRGEQPQH